This T cell receptor beta chain was profiled in a study of shared clonotypes between healthy human individuals (dated by TCRdb to about 2020). A note on the overall study: A few men and a couple of women, aged 18 to 49 years, made up the cohort. To estimate repertoire size and how much clonotype sharing occurs between individuals, the study deeply sequenced the blood TCR repertoires of several healthy adults. Per donor, leukapheresis produced somewhere between about 0.8 and 9 billion PBMCs. To increase sequencing depth and limit assay-specific biases, TCR repertoire library preparation and sequencing were carried out by different laboratories using diverse techniques. For each donor, CD4 naive and CD4 memory were each run on three plates, CD8 naive on two plates, and CD8 memory on one plate. General findings and caveats noted by the study authors: Higher generation probabilities were observed for clonotypes shared by all four sorted-subset donors than for non-shared clonotypes. When several donors were compared, the shared fraction of clonotypes was approximately 5% for naive CD4, approximately 3.3% for naive CD8, more than 2% for memory CD4, and less than 0.45% for memory CD8. Sampling was limited to blood, and TCR repertoires in tissue likely differ from TCR repertoires in blood. Pairwise subsampling led to the expectation that sequencing depth would affect the degree of clonotype sharing among donors. Larger estimated clonotype richness was generally found for naive subsets than for memory subsets. Even with the large sequencing depth, rarefaction of the sorted-subset datasets indicated that sequencing was incomplete. Because the study included only a small number of donors, the genetic and exposure-history diversity represented was limited.

The germline V gene (reference sequence) specifies SEHNR as CDR1 and FQNEAQ as CDR2. The CDR3 measures 13 amino acids from cysteine to phenylalanine. The read is trimmed to its CDR3 DNA, 39 bases read in frame from base 1. V is cut by 3 bases and J by 2 bases, and the space between the germline ends is 8 bases. As for this clone: Its binding antigen is unknown. No quality values exist for individual bases; no much larger clone is one base distant.

Donors were healthy HIV-negative adults with no recently reported acute infections or vaccinations. Every donor was a Caucasian adult residing in Nashville, Tennessee, USA. CD8 memory samples combined magnetically selected CD45RO+ cells with CCR7-negative CD45RA+ effector memory (TemRA) cells. Blood was collected by leukapheresis, and PBMCs were isolated by Ficoll-Histopaque density gradient centrifugation and then cryopreserved in liquid nitrogen vapor phase. Analytical flow cytometry was used to check the purity and quantity of each magnetically sorted T cell population. Genomic DNA was isolated from every sorted fraction and measured by UV absorbance on a Nanodrop 2000c. TCR CDR3 regions were amplified from genomic DNA by multiplex PCR using the deep immunoSEQ assay. Extracted genomic DNA from each cell subset was spread evenly across all wells of several immunoSEQ 96-well plates, with each plate serving as a replicate. For sorted subsets, about 200 ng genomic DNA, equal to some 28,000 T cell genomes, was loaded into each replicate PCR. Purified libraries were quantified with a Qubit 3.0 fluorometer, sized on a Bioanalyzer 2100, and re-quantified with the KAPA Library Quantification kit. A separate single-read 150-cycle Illumina NextSeq 550 flow cell was used to sequence each immunoSEQ 96-well plate. Per the original workflow: The immunoSEQ output contained only junctional sequences without quality scores, so filtering could not match that applied to full-length reads. Sequences were annotated with PyIR, a Python wrapper for IgBLAST v1.9, using IMGT germline references to assign V/J genes and CDR3. Reads were filtered out if the reads had weak V/J assignments (E-value above 1e-6), no CDR3, stop codons, out-of-frame junctions, or ambiguous translated residues. A V3J clonotype was defined by an identical inferred V gene, J gene, and CDR3 amino acid sequence. To compute the percentage overlap between repertoires, the number of shared unique clonotypes was divided by the size of the smaller repertoire. Three approaches were used to assess repertoire richness: RTK rarefaction, the Chao1 estimator, and Recon v2.1 estimates of unobserved clonotypes. Generation probabilities were computed with OLGA for all TCRbeta clonotypes obtained by the gDNA method from a few donors. TCRdb holds this immuneACCESS table with in-frame rearrangements only. Some clones are missing; in checked studies, unresolved V genes explain under half, and the rest has no known cause. That table supplies the V and J calls and clone size; D and trimming were determined from the DNA. The sample records around 690,000 clones, about 90% of which are singletons. Jointly, the top ten make up 34% of the sample.

The source material was memory CD8+ T cells from PBMCs. In the paper's terms, the cell subset or site label means: CD45RO+ cells pooled with CCR7-negative TemRA cells. The chain employs TRBV7-9 and TRBJ2-7, with no reliable assignment of the D segment. This clonotype originated in a man between 18 and 29 years old in good health. Some clones in this sample may be carry-over from other donors' samples. DNA sequence: TGTGCCAGCAGCTTTGGCGATCCCTACGAGCAGTACTTC. It is translated as CASSFGDPYEQYF.